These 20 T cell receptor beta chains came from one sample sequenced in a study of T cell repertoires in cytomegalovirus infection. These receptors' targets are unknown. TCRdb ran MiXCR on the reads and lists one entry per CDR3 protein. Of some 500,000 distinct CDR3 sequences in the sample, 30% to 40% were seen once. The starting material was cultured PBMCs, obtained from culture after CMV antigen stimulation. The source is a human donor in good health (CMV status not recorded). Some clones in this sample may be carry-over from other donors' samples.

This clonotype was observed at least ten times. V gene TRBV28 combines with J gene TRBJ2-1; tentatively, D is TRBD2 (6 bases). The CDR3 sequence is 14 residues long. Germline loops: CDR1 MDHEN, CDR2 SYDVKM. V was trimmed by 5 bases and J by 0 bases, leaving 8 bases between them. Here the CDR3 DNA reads TGTGCCAGCAGTCGTAGCGGCTCCTACAATGAGCAGTTCTTC. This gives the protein CASSRSGSYNEQFF.

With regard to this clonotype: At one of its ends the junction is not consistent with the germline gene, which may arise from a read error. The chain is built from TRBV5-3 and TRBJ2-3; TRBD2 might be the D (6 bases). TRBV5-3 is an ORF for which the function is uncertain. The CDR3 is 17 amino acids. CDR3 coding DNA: TGTGCCAGCAGCTTGGGAGGTGGACGGCTGACCTCAGATACGCAGTATTTT. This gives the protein CASSLGGGRLTSDTQYF.

Here the CDR3 DNA reads TGTGCCAGCAGCGTCCCACAGGGGTGGAACACTGAAGCTTTCTTT. Translation: CASSVPQGWNTEAFF. The genes are TRBV7-2 and TRBJ1-1; TRBD1 agrees at 7 bases. This CDR3 contains 15 residues. J was trimmed by 1 base and V by 5 bases; bases with no gene match: 7. The V gene's germline CDR1 is SGHTA and CDR2 FQGNSA. Full variable domain (remainder filled in from reference TRBV7-2 and TRBJ1-1): GAGVSQSPSNKVTEKGKDVELRCDPISGHTALYWYRQSLGQGLEFLIYFQGNSAPDKSGLPSDRFSAERTGGSVSTLTIQRTQQEDSAVYLCASSVPQGWNTEAFFGQGTRLTVV.

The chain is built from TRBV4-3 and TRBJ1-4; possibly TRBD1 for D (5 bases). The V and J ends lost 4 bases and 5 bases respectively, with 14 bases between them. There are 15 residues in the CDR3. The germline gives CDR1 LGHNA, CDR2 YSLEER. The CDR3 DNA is TGCGCCAGCAGCCTACGACAGCTCCCGAATGAAAAACTGTTTTTT. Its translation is CASSLRQLPNEKLFF.

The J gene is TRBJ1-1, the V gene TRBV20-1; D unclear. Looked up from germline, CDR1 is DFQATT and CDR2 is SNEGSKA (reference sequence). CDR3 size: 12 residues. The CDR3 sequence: CRATGRGTEAFF. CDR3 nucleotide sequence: TGCAGGGCGACGGGGAGAGGAACTGAAGCTTTCTTT.

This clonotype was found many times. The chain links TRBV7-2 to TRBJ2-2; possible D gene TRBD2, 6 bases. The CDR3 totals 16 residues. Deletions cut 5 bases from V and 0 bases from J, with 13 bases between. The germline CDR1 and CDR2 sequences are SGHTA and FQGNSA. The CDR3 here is CASSLAGLSNTGELFF. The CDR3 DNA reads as TGTGCCAGCAGCCTCGCGGGACTCTCGAACACCGGGGAGCTGTTTTTT.

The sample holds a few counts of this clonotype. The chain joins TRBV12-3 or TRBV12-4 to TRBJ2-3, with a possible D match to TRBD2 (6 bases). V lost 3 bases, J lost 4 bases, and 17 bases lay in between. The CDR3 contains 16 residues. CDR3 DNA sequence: TGTGCCAGCAGTTTTCTCCGACTAGGGGCCGCAGATACGCAGTATTTT. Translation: CASSFLRLGAADTQYF.

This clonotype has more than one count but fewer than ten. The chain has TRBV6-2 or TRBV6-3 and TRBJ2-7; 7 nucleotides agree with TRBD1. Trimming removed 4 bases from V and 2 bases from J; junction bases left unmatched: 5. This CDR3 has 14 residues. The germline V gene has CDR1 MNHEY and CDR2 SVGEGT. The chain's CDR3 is CASSSDRLPYEQYV. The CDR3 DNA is TGTGCCAGCAGTTCGGACAGGCTACCCTACGAGCAGTACGTC.

The CDR3 here is CASSIQGRSNEQFF. CDR3 sequence (DNA): TGTGCCAGCTCAATCCAGGGTAGATCCAATGAGCAGTTCTTC. The V gene is TRBV18, the J gene TRBJ2-1; weak D call: TRBD1 (5 bases). V was pared by 5 bases and J by 6 bases, with 14 bases between. CDR3 size: 14 residues. Germline values: CDR1 KGHSH, CDR2 LQKENI.

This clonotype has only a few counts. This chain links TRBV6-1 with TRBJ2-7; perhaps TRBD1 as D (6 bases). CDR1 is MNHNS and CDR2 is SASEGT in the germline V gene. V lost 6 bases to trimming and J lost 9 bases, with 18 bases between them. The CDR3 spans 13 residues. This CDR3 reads CASSPRQASGQYV. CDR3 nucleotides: TGTGCCAGCAGCCCTAGACAGGCCTCCGGGCAGTACGTC.

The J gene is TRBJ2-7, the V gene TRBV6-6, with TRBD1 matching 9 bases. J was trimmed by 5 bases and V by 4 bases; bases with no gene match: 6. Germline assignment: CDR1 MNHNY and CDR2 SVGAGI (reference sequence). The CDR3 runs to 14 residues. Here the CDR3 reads CASSSDRGPDEQYV. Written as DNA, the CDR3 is TGTGCCAGCAGTTCGGACAGGGGCCCGGACGAGCAGTACGTC.

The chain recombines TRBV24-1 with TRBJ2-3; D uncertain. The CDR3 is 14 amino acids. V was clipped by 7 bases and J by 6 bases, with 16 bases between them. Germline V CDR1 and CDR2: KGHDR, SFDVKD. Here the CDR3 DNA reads TGTGCCACCAGCGGAGAATCCTTCGTCGATACGCAGTATTTT. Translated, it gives CATSGESFVDTQYF.

CDR3: CASSLESEGRGYTF. The CDR3 bases are TGTGCCAGCAGCTTAGAAAGTGAAGGGAGAGGCTACACCTTC. The gene calls are TRBV7-2 and TRBJ1-2; D is unresolved. Trimming stripped 1 base from V and 8 bases from J, with 14 bases between. The CDR3 sequence is 14 residues long. The germline V gene has CDR1 SGHTA and CDR2 FQGNSA.

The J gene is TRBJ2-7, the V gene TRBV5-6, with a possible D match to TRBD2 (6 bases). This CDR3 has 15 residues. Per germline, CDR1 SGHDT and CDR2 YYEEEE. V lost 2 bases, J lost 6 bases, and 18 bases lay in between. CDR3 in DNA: TGTGCCAGCAGCTTCCGGGAGAGCGGCTGGATCGAGCAGTACTTC. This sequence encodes CASSFRESGWIEQYF.

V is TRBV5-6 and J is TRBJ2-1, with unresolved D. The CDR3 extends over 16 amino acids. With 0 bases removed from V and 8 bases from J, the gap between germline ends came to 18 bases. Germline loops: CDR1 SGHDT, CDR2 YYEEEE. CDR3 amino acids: CASSLVGDLPRDEQFF. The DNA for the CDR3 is TGTGCCAGCAGCTTGGTCGGCGACCTGCCAAGGGATGAGCAGTTCTTC.

In DNA, the CDR3 is TGCAGCGTACACCAGGGGTACAATGAGCAGTTCTTC. Its protein is CSVHQGYNEQFF. The chain links TRBV29-1 to TRBJ2-1, with TRBD1 as a possible D gene (6 bases). Germline-derived CDR1 and CDR2 are SQVTM and ANQGSEA. The CDR3 covers 12 residues. Trimming left V 6 bases short and J 4 bases short, with 10 bases between.

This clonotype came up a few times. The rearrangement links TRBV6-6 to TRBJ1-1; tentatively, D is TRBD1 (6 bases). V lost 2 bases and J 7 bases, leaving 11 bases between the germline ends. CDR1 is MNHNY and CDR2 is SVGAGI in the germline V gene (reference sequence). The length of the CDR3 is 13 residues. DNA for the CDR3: TGTGCCAGCAGTTACGGGGGGCTTCTTGAAGCTTTCTTT. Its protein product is CASSYGGLLEAFF.

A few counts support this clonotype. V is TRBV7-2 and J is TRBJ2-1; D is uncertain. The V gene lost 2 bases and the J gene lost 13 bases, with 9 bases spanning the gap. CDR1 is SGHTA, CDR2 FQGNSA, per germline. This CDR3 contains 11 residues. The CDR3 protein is CASSLSASQFF. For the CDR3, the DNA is TGTGCCAGCAGCTTATCAGCGTCCCAGTTCTTC.

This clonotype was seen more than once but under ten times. The DNA of the CDR3 is TGTGCCAGCAGCTCCATTCGCCTAGCGGCCACAGATACGCAGTATTTT. It yields the protein CASSSIRLAATDTQYF. The chain recombines TRBV11-3 with TRBJ2-3; 7 bases are shared with TRBD2. With V trimmed by 4 bases and J by 2 bases, 9 bases remained unmatched. The germline CDR1 and CDR2 sequences are SGHNT and YENEEA. CDR3 length equals 16 residues.

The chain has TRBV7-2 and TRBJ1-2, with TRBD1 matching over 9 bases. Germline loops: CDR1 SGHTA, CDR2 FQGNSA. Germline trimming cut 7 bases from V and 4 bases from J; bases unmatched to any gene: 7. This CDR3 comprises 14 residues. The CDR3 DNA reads TGTGCCAGCAACATCGACAGGGGGTCCTATGGCTACACCTTC. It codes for CASNIDRGSYGYTF. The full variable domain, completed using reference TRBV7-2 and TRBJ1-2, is GAGVSQSPSNKVTEKGKDVELRCDPISGHTALYWYRQSLGQGLEFLIYFQGNSAPDKSGLPSDRFSAERTGGSVSTLTIQRTQQEDSAVYLCASNIDRGSYGYTFGSGTRLTVV.